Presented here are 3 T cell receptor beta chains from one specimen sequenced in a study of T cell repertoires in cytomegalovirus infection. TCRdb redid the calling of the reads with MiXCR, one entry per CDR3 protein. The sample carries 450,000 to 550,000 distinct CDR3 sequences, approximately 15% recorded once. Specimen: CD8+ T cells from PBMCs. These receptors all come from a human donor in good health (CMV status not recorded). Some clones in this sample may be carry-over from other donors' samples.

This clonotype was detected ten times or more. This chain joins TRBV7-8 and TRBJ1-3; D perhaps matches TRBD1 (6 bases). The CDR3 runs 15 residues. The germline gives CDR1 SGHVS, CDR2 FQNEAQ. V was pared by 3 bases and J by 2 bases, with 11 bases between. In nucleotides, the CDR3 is TGTGCCAGCAGCTTCCCGGGGGCGGCTGGAAACACCATATATTTT. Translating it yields CASSFPGAAGNTIYF.

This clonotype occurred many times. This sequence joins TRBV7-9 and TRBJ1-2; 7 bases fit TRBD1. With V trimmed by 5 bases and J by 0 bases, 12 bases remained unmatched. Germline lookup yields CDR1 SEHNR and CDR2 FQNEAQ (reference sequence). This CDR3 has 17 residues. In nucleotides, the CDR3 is TGTGCCAGCAGCCCACTCGACAGGGCGCACCCTAACTATGGCTACACCTTC. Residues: CASSPLDRAHPNYGYTF.

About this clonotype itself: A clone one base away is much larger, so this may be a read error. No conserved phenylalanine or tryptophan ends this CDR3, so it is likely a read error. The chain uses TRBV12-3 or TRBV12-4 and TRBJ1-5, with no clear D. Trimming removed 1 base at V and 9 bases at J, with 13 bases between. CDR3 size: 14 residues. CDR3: CASSLDEPNGPQHY. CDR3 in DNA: TGTGCCAGCAGTTTAGACGAGCCAAATGGGCCCCAGCATTAT.